The 31 T cell receptor beta chains below come from one sample, sequenced in a study of vaccination and CD4 T cells after COVID-19 (dated by TCRdb to between 2021 and 2024). Their cognate antigens are unknown. The intended sense of this specimen's treatment or condition label: approximately nine-day PBMC culture with coronavirus spike peptide pools or control peptides (ViraFEST assay). The library was built by means of PCR. The run used an Illumina iSeq 100. TCR sequencing of DNA from cultured CD4+ T cells used the Oncomine TCR Beta short-read assay at the Johns Hopkins FTIC core. TCRdb reanalyzed the raw reads on its own, using fastp at Q25 for trimming and MiXCR for clone calling, and kept in-frame beta chains. Each CDR3 protein gets just one entry, which takes the most common genes and DNA from the rows behind it. This sample holds under 20,000 distinct CDR3 sequences; around 55% were observed only once. 7.5% of the sample belongs to the ten largest clones.

Input material: CD4+ T cells from blood, cultured in vitro. The receptors shown here come from a human donor who had recovered from COVID-19.

The chain has TRBV6-1 and TRBJ1-5; TRBD1 aligns across 9 bases. The germline CDR1 and CDR2 sequences are MNHNS and SASEGT. With V trimmed by 6 bases and J by 6 bases, 3 bases remained unmatched. The length of the CDR3 is 13 residues. The CDR3 region has the DNA TGTGCCAGCAGCCTGGACAGGGGTCAGCCCCAGCATTTT. It yields the protein CASSLDRGQPQHF.

The chain has TRBV6-1 and TRBJ1-1; 7 nucleotides match TRBD1. After removal of 6 bases from V and 6 bases from J, the junction contained 4 bases not matched to a gene. From germline, CDR1 is MNHNS and CDR2 SASEGT. This CDR3 has 12 residues. The CDR3 here is CASRRGTAEAFF. For the CDR3, the DNA is TGTGCCAGCAGACGGGGGACAGCTGAAGCTTTCTTT.

Comment on this clonotype: Mismatch with germline at one junction end may stem from a read error. The chain is built from TRBV7-2 and TRBJ2-1; 8 nucleotides agree with TRBD2. Germline V gene lookup returns CDR1 SGHTA and CDR2 FQGNSA. The CDR3 length is 16 residues. The DNA for the CDR3 is TGCGCCAGCAGCTTTTGGACTAGCCGCAACTACAATGAGCAGTTCTTC. Its translation: CASSFWTSRNYNEQFF.

The CDR3 protein is CASSYGLGAWTEAFF. The CDR3 DNA reads TGTGCCAGCAGTTACGGTCTGGGGGCATGGACTGAAGCTTTCTTT. The chain has TRBV6-2 or TRBV6-3 and TRBJ1-1, with a possible D match to TRBD1 (6 bases). From germline, CDR1 is MNHEY and CDR2 SVGEGT. The CDR3 sequence is 15 residues long. V lost 2 bases to trimming and J lost 5 bases, with 15 bases between them.

This clonotype was recorded a few times. The rearrangement links TRBV20-1 to TRBJ2-7, with D possibly matching TRBD1 (5 bases). This CDR3 is built from 14 residues. Germline V lookup: CDR1 DFQATT, CDR2 SNEGSKA (reference sequence). V lost 6 bases and J 2 bases, leaving 17 bases between the germline ends. The CDR3 nucleotides read TGCAGTGCCCCAAGGGCAGGGCAGACCTACGAGCAGTACTTC. Translation gives CSAPRAGQTYEQYF.

There are a few counts of this clonotype. The chain combines TRBV20-1 with TRBJ1-2, with 8 bases lining up with TRBD1. Germline V lookup: CDR1 DFQATT, CDR2 SNEGSKA (reference sequence). This CDR3 spans 12 amino acids. CDR3 residues: CSGTGINYGYTF. The CDR3 DNA sequence: TGCAGCGGGACAGGAATTAACTATGGCTACACCTTC.

This sequence joins TRBV7-6 and TRBJ2-5; the D gene is possibly TRBD2 (6 bases). CDR3 length equals 14 residues. Germline values: CDR1 SGHVS, CDR2 FNYEAQ. Deletions cut 5 bases from V and 9 bases from J, with 19 bases between. CDR3 nucleotides: TGTGCCAGCAGCCGGACCGACAGCCCGGGAGCCCAGTACTTC. It translates to CASSRTDSPGAQYF. The complete variable domain, with remaining parts taken from reference TRBV7-6 and TRBJ2-5, reads GAGVSQSPRYKVTKRGQDVALRCDPISGHVSLYWYRQALGQGPEFLTYFNYEAQQDKSGLPNDRFSAERPEGSISTLTIQRTEQRDSAMYRCASSRTDSPGAQYFGPGTRLLVL.

This clonotype occurred a few times. This chain joins TRBV10-1 and TRBJ2-7; D possibly corresponds to TRBD2 (6 bases). CDR1 WNHNN and CDR2 SYGVQD come from the germline V gene (reference sequence). V lost 4 bases and J 0 bases, leaving 7 bases between the germline ends. The CDR3 consists of 13 residues. In DNA, the CDR3 is TGCGCCAGCAGTGGCGGGAACTCCTACGAGCAGTACTTC. It codes for CASSGGNSYEQYF.

The rearrangement links TRBV20-1 to TRBJ2-7; 7 bases are shared with TRBD2. This CDR3 contains 16 residues. The V segment lost 0 bases and the J segment 5 bases; nucleotides outside the gene matches: 13. Germline CDR1 DFQATT, CDR2 SNEGSKA (reference sequence). The CDR3 spells CSARESDGGRSHEQYF. The DNA for the CDR3 is TGCAGTGCTAGAGAATCGGACGGCGGGAGATCCCACGAGCAGTACTTC.

This chain uses TRBV10-2 with TRBJ2-5; D perhaps matches TRBD1 (5 bases). The length of the CDR3 is 13 residues. Germline V lookup: CDR1 WSHSY, CDR2 SAAADI. V was shortened by 10 bases and J by 2 bases, with 14 bases between the two germline ends. The CDR3 DNA reads TGCGCCATTAGTCAGGGCAGACAAGAGACCCAGTACTTC. Translated: CAISQGRQETQYF.

This clonotype was detected a few times. The CDR3 DNA reads TGTGCCAGCAGAGGCGTGGGCAGGGGGTTTGGCTACACCTTC. This encodes CASRGVGRGFGYTF. The chain links TRBV12-3 or TRBV12-4 to TRBJ1-2, with 7 bases aligning to TRBD1. The junction had 11 bases not matched to a gene; V was cut back by 6 bases and J by 7 bases. CDR3 size: 14 residues.

In this sample, this clonotype turned up a few times. The V gene is TRBV20-1, the J gene TRBJ1-3; the match to TRBD1 covers 8 bases. Per germline, CDR1 DFQATT and CDR2 SNEGSKA (reference sequence). The CDR3 sequence is 15 residues long. Germline trimming cut 3 bases from V and 3 bases from J; bases unmatched to any gene: 7. The CDR3 sequence: CSARESTGDGNTIYF. The CDR3 nucleotides read TGCAGTGCTAGGGAATCGACAGGGGATGGAAACACCATATATTTT.

The gene calls are TRBV7-9 and TRBJ2-1; D remains unclear. The V gene's germline CDR1 is SEHNR and CDR2 FQNEAQ (reference sequence). The V gene lost 5 bases and the J gene lost 2 bases, with 13 bases spanning the gap. The CDR3 contains 15 residues. CDR3 DNA sequence: TGTGCCAGCAGCCCCCGCTTAAGCCCCTACAATGAGCAGTTCTTC. It is translated as CASSPRLSPYNEQFF. Full variable domain (missing parts from reference TRBV7-9 and TRBJ2-1): DTGVSQNPRHKITKRGQNVTFRCDPISEHNRLYWYRQTLGQGPEFLTYFQNEAQLEKSRLLSDRFSAERPKGSFSTLEIQRTEQGDSAMYLCASSPRLSPYNEQFFGPGTRLTVL.

This chain connects TRBV15 to TRBJ2-5; D is uncertain. Germline lookup yields CDR1 LNHNV and CDR2 YYDKDF (reference sequence). V lost 0 bases, J lost 5 bases, and 4 bases lay in between. The CDR3 runs 12 residues. In DNA, the CDR3 is TGTGCCACCAGCAGAGATTTGGAGACCCAGTACTTC. This codes for CATSRDLETQYF.

The chain joins TRBV7-9 to TRBJ1-6; tentative D call: TRBD1 (5 bases). Looked up from germline, CDR1 is SEHNR and CDR2 is FQNEAQ (reference sequence). The CDR3 has 14 residues. V gave up 1 base and J gave up 14 bases, with 15 bases separating them. The CDR3 bases are TGTGCCAGCAGCTTAGACGGCAGGGCCGGGGCCCTCCACTTT. Translation gives CASSLDGRAGALHF.

The chain uses TRBV7-9 and TRBJ1-1; unclear D gene. V was trimmed by 6 bases and J by 1 base, leaving 15 bases between them. Germline CDR1 and CDR2: SEHNR and FQNEAQ (reference sequence). The CDR3 contains 15 residues. The CDR3 sequence: CASSDIFRQNTEAFF. The CDR3 nucleotides are TGTGCCAGCAGTGACATTTTCCGACAGAACACTGAAGCTTTCTTT.

The chain combines TRBV2 with TRBJ2-4, with TRBD2 matching 7 bases. The junction had 4 bases not matched to a gene; V was cut back by 6 bases and J by 8 bases. This CDR3 region has 12 residues. Germline-derived CDR1 and CDR2 are SNHLY and FYNNEI. Written as DNA, the CDR3 is TGTGCCAGCAGAGATACTAGCGACATTCAGTACTTC. This codes for CASRDTSDIQYF.

The chain employs TRBV28 and TRBJ1-2; D call uncertain. Trimming shortened V by 5 bases and J by 5 bases, and 3 bases separated the two germline ends. The CDR3 covers 10 residues. Germline V gene lookup returns CDR1 MDHEN and CDR2 SYDVKM. The CDR3 bases are TGTGCCAGCAGTCGTTATGGCTACACCTTC. It is translated as CASSRYGYTF.

This clonotype came up a few times. The V gene is TRBV11-3, the J gene TRBJ1-1; D remains unclear. The CDR3 length is 12 residues. Germline V gene lookup returns CDR1 SGHNT and CDR2 YENEEA. V shed 5 bases and J shed 7 bases, with 11 bases lying between them. The CDR3 nucleotides read TGTGCCAGCAGCCAAACAGATTTTGAAGCTTTCTTT. Translating gives CASSQTDFEAFF.

The rearrangement uses TRBV10-1 and TRBJ1-4; D ambiguous. This CDR3 contains 13 residues. Germline loops: CDR1 WNHNN, CDR2 SYGVQD (reference sequence). Trimming cost V 4 bases and J 5 bases, with 8 bases left between them. The CDR3 bases are TGCGCCAGCAGTGGGTCCGAGAATGAAAAACTGTTTTTT. Translating gives CASSGSENEKLFF.

This clonotype was recorded a few times. CDR3 in DNA: TGTGCCATCAGTGAGAGTGCTTACAATGAGCAGTTCTTC. Protein product: CAISESAYNEQFF. V usage is TRBV10-3 and J usage is TRBJ2-1; no clear D gene. CDR3 length: 13 amino acids. V dropped 2 bases and J dropped 4 bases, with 6 bases sitting between them. Germline loops: CDR1 ENHRY, CDR2 SYGVKD.

This clonotype was seen more than once but under ten times. The chain combines TRBV2 with TRBJ1-5; unclear D gene. Germline V lookup: CDR1 SNHLY, CDR2 FYNNEI. V lost 4 bases to trimming and J lost 5 bases, with 6 bases between them. This CDR3 has 12 residues. The CDR3 reads CASSALYQPQHF. The CDR3 DNA sequence: TGTGCCAGCAGTGCACTATATCAGCCCCAGCATTTT.

The gene calls are TRBV2 and TRBJ2-7; D gene unclear. The CDR3 extends over 12 amino acids. Looked up from germline, CDR1 is SNHLY and CDR2 is FYNNEI. V lost 8 bases and J lost 5, with 13 bases in between. The CDR3 nucleotides are TGTGCCAGCGGTGGGGTCCTGGACGAGCAGTACTTC. This gives the protein CASGGVLDEQYF.

In DNA, the CDR3 is TGCAGTGCTAGAGATCTGAATCAGCCCCAGCATTTT. This sequence encodes CSARDLNQPQHF. The genes are TRBV20-1 and TRBJ1-5; D not certain. Trimming cost V 0 bases and J 4 bases, with 4 bases left between them. The V gene's germline CDR1 is DFQATT and CDR2 SNEGSKA (reference sequence). The CDR3 extends over 12 amino acids.

V and J are TRBV20-1 and TRBJ1-1; perhaps TRBD1 as D (5 bases). The V and J ends lost 5 bases and 1 base respectively, with 11 bases between them. CDR3 length equals 13 residues. Germline V gives CDR1 DFQATT, CDR2 SNEGSKA (reference sequence). The CDR3 coding sequence is TGCAGTGCTCCCAAGGGACCGAACACTGAAGCTTTCTTT. This sequence encodes CSAPKGPNTEAFF.

This clonotype was counted between two and nine times. The rearrangement links TRBV5-1 to TRBJ2-5; the match to TRBD2 covers 11 bases. With V trimmed by 4 bases and J by 3 bases, 5 bases remained unmatched. Germline V gene data show CDR1 as SGHRS and CDR2 as YFSETQ. The CDR3 covers 15 residues. The DNA for the CDR3 is TGCGCCAGCAGCCCTCTAGCGGGAGGAGAAGAGACCCAGTACTTC. This gives the protein CASSPLAGGEETQYF.

J is TRBJ1-1 and V is TRBV4-3, with D possibly matching TRBD1 (6 bases). The CDR3 runs 17 residues. The ends were cut back, 0 bases at V and 0 bases at J, with 14 bases in the middle. Germline CDR1 is LGHNA and CDR2 is YSLEER. The CDR3 loop reads CASSQDQSGAMNTEAFF. The CDR3 DNA reads as TGCGCCAGCAGCCAAGACCAGTCGGGGGCGATGAACACTGAAGCTTTCTTT.

The V and J genes are TRBV14 and TRBJ2-5; 7 bases match TRBD2. CDR1 is SGHDN, CDR2 FVKESK, per germline. V trimming: 0 bases; J trimming: 5 bases; junction bases outside the gene matches: 12. This CDR3 is built from 17 residues. The DNA of the CDR3 is TGTGCCAGCAGCCAAGATCGGGCGGGACTAAGGTCGGAGACCCAGTACTTC. Residues: CASSQDRAGLRSETQYF.

The rearrangement joins TRBV18 to TRBJ2-3; TRBD2 is a possible D gene (6 bases). The V end was cut by 3 bases, the J end by 4 bases, with 17 bases between. Germline V gene data show CDR1 as KGHSH and CDR2 as LQKENI. There are 16 residues in the CDR3. The CDR3 DNA follows: TGTGCCAGCTCACCGCGCCAGGGCGGAGGGGCAGATACGCAGTATTTT. This translates into CASSPRQGGGADTQYF.

This clonotype was counted between two and nine times. The CDR3 loop is CASPLKRGRLTEAFF. The CDR3 region has the DNA TGTGCCAGCCCCCTCAAAAGGGGGCGATTGACTGAAGCTTTCTTT. The chain combines TRBV21-1 with TRBJ1-1; the D segment call TRBD1 is taken from the table without a DNA check. TRBV21-1 is a documented pseudogene. The CDR3 is 15 amino acids.

The rearrangement uses TRBV28 and TRBJ2-3; unclear D gene. CDR3 length: 13 residues. Germline lookup yields CDR1 MDHEN and CDR2 SYDVKM. Trimming left V 7 bases short and J 1 base short, with 9 bases between. CDR3 residues: CASKTGGTDTQYF. The CDR3 DNA reads as TGTGCCAGCAAGACGGGTGGCACAGATACGCAGTATTTT. Drawing the rest from reference TRBV28 and TRBJ2-3, the complete variable domain is DVKVTQSSRYLVKRTGEKVFLECVQDMDHENMFWYRQDPGLGLRLIYFSYDVKMKEKGDIPEGYSVSREKKERFSLILESASTNQTSMYLCASKTGGTDTQYFGPGTRLTVL.